This TCR beta chain stems from a study of regulatory T cells in long-lasting Graves disease. Study at large: Graves' cases, newly diagnosed, had used antithyroid drugs under 3 months.

Regarding the study as a whole: Possibly, too few samples lowered accuracy. TRBV28, TRBJ1-2 and TRBJ2-5 were segments that persistent disease favored.

Stated time point: newly diagnosed GD, antithyroid drugs for less than 3 months. RNA isolated from PBMCs was used to make the TCR library. In germline, CDR1 is SGHAT, CDR2 FQNNGV. There are 14 residues in the CDR3. V lost 5 bases to trimming and J lost 5 bases; unmatched junction nucleotides: 5. This clonotype occurred once. Its specificity is unknown. CDR3-region Arm-PCR and iRepertoire HTBI primers produced the TCR beta libraries. Using its own MiXCR run on the multiplex PCR reads, TCRdb lists one record per CDR3 protein. Of 200,000 to 250,000 distinct CDR3 sequences listed, around 20% are singletons.

The J gene is TRBJ2-5, the V gene TRBV11-2; 10 positions match TRBD2. This receptor was identified in a female donor with Graves disease. The sample consisted of peripheral blood mononuclear cells (PBMCs), taken at new diagnosis, from a patient treated with antithyroid drugs. CDR3 loop: CASSAGLAVETQYF. Here the CDR3 DNA reads TGTGCCAGCAGCGCTGGACTAGCGGTGGAGACCCAGTACTTC.